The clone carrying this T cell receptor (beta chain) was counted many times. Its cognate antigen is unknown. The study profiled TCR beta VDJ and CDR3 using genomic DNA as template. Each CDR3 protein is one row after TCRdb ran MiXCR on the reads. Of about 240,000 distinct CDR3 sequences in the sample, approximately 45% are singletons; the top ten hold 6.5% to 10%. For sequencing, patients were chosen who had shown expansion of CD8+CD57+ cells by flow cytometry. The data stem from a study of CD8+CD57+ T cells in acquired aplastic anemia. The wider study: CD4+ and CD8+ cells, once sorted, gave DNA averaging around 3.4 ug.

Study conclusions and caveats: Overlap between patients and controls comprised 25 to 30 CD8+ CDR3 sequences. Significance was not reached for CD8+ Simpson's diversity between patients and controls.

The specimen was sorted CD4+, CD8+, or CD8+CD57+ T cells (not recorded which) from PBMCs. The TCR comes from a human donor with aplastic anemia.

The CDR3 DNA follows: TGTGCCAGCAGTTTATTTGTACAGGGAAGAACTGAAGCTTTCTTT. It yields the protein CASSLFVQGRTEAFF. This rearrangement joins TRBV12-3 or TRBV12-4 to TRBJ1-1; TRBD1 is a possible D gene (6 bases). The V gene lost 2 bases and the J gene lost 5 bases, with 15 bases spanning the gap. The CDR3 runs 15 residues.